The T cell receptor beta chain described here comes from a study of OX40 agonist ivuxolimab in advanced cancers. Study context: Having had anti-PD-1, anti-PD-L1 or anti-CTLA-4 therapy before was allowed, and around 39% had some.

TCRdb's copy holds only in-frame clones and misses some; the assay was immunoSEQ multiplex PCR. The sample includes approximately 60,000 clones, 82% of them seen just once. Turning to this clone: What it binds is unknown.

Study results and caveats: There were, on average, more expanded clones in CD8+ T cells than in CD4+. Partly responding patients at 0.1-3.0 mg/kg showed some of the smallest clonal expansion. Blood T cells, both CD4+ and CD8+, expanded clonally by week 6 at 0.1 to 3.0 mg/kg.

Between the trimmed V and J ends, which lost 6 bases and 4 bases, there was a span of 16 bases. Germline V lookup: CDR1 MNHEY, CDR2 SMNVEV (reference sequence). The CDR3 loop spans 15 amino acids. The clonotype comes from an adult with an advanced solid tumor such as melanoma, head and neck, liver or kidney cancer. The specimen was CD4+ or CD8+ T cells sorted from blood, collected in a trial of the OX40 agonist ivuxolimab. J is TRBJ2-1 and V is TRBV27, with TRBD2 as a possible D gene (5 bases). The CDR3 nucleotides are TGTGCCAGCAGAACCATAGCGACCCTATACAATGAGCAGTTCTTC. It encodes CASRTIATLYNEQFF.